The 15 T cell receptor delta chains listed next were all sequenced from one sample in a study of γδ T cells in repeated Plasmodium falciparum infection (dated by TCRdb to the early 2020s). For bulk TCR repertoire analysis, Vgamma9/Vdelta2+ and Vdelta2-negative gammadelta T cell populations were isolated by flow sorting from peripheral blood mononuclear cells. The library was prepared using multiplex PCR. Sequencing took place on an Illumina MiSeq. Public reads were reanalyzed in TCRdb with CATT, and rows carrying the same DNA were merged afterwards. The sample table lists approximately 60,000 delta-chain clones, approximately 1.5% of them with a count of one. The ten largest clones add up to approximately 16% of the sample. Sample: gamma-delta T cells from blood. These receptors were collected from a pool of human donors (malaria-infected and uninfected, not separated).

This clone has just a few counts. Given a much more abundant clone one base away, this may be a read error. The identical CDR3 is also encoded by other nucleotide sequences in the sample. CDR3 protein: CASILPRRWGIISTDKLIF. CDR3 in DNA: TGTGCCTCTATCCTTCCTAGAAGGTGGGGGATAATCAGTACCGATAAACTTATCTTT. The chain combines TRDV3 with TRDJ1, with D possibly being TRDD3 (9 bases). This CDR3 comprises 19 residues. CDR1 is TVYSNPD and CDR2 is GDNSRS in the germline V gene (reference sequence).

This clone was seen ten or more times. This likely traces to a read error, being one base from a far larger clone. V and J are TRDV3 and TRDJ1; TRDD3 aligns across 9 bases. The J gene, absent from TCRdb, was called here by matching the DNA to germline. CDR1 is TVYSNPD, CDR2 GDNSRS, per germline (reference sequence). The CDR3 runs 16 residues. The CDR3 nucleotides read TGTGCCCCCTTATCCACCGGGGATACGTACACCGACAAACTCATCTTT. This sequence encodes CAPLSTGDTYTDKLIF.

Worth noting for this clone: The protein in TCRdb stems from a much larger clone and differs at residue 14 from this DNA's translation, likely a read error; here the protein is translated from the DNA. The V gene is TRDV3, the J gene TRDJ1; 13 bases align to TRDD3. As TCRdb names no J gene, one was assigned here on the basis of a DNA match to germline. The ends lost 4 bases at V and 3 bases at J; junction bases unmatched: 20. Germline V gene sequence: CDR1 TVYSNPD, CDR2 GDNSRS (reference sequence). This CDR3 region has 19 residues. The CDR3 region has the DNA TGTGCCTGCCCCCGACTGGGGGATACGCACGTGGGTCTCGCCGATAAACTCATCTTT. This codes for CACPRLGDTHVGLADKLIF.

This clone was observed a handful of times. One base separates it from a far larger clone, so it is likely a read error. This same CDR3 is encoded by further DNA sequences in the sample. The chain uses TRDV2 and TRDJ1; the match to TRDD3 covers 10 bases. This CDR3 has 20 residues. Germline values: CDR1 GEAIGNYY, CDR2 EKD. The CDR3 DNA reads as TGTGCCTGTGACAAACCTTCCTGCTGGGGGATAGAGAGGTACACCGATAAGCTCATCTTT. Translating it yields CACDKPSCWGIERYTDKLIF.

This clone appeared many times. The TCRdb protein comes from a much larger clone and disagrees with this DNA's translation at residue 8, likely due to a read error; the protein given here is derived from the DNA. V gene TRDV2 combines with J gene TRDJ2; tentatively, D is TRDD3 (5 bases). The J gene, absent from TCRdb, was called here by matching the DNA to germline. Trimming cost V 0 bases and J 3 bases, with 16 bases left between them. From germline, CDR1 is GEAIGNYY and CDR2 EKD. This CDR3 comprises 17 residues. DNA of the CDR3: TGTGCCTGTGACACCGTACTGGAAACGAACCTGACAGCACAACTCTTCTTT. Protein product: CACDTVLETNLTAQLFF.

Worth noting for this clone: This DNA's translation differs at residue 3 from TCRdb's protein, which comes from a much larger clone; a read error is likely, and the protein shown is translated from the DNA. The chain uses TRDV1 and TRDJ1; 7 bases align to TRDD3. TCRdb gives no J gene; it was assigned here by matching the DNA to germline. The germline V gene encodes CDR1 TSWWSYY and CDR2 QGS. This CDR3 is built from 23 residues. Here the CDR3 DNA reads TGTGCTCATGGGGAAACTTCGGTTCTAGGGAGACTGGGGATTACTACGTACACCGATAAACTCATCTTT. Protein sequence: CAHGETSVLGRLGITTYTDKLIF.

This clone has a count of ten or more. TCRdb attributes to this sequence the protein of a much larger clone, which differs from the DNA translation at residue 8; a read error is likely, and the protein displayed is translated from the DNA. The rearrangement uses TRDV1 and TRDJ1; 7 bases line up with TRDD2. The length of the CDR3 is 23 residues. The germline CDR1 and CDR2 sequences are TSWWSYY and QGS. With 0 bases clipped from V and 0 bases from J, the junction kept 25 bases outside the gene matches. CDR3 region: CALGELGSFLPRSRGRYTDKLIF. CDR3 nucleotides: TGTGCTCTTGGGGAACTAGGATCCTTCCTGCCCAGGTCTCGGGGACGATACACCGATAAACTCATCTTT.

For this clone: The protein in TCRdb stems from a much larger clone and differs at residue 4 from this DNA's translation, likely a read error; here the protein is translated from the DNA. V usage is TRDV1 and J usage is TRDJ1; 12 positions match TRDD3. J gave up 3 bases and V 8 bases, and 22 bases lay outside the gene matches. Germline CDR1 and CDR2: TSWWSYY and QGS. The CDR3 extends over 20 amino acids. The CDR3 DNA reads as TGTGCTCTTAGGGGACGGAGCTGGGGGATACGCGTTGTTTGGGCCGATAAACTCATCTTT. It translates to CALRGRSWGIRVVWADKLIF.

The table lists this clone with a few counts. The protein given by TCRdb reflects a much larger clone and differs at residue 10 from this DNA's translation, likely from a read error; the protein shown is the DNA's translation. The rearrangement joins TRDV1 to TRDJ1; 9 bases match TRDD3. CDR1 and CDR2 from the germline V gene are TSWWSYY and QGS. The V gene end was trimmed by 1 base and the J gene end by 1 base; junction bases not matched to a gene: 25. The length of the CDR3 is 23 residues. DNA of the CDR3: TGTGCTCTTGGGGAACGAGTTTCCTCAGTCCCGCCCTGGGGATACGCGGGCACCGATAAACTCATCTTT. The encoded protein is CALGERVSSVPPWGYAGTDKLIF.

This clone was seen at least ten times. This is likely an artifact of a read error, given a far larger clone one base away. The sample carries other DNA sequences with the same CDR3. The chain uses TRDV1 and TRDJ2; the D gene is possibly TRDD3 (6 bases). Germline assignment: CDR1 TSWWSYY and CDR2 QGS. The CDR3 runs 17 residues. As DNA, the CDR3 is TGTGCTCTTGGGGAATTTGATTGGGGGTCCTTGTCAGCACAACTCTTCTTC. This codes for CALGEFDWGSLSAQLFF.

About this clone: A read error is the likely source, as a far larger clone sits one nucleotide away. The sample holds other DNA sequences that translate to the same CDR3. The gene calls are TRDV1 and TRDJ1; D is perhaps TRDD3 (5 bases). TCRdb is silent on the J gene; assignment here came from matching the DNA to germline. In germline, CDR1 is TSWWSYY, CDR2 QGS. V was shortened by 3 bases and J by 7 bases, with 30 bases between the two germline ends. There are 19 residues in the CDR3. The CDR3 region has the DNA TGTGCTCTTGGGGATGGGGTCATACGAGGGGCCTATACACAAGCTAAACTCATCTTT. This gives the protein CALGDGVIRGAYTQAKLIF.

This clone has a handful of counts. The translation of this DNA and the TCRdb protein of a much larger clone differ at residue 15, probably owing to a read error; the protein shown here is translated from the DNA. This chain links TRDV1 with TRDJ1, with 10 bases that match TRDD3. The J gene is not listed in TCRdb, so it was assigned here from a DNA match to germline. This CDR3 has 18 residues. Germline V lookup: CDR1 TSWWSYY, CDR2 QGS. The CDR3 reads CALGLPTGDTRRTDELIF. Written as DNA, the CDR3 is TGTGCTCTTGGACTCCCTACGGGGGATACGCGCCGCACCGATGAACTCATCTTT.

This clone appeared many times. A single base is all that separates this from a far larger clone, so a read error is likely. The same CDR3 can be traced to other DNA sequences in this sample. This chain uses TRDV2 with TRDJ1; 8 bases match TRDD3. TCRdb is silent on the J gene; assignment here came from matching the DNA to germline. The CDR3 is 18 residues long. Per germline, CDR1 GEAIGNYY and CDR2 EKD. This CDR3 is CACDTSVLGAKYTDKLIF. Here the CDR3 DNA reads TGCGCCTGTGACACCTCGGTACTGGGGGCCAAGTACACCGATAAACTCATCTTT.

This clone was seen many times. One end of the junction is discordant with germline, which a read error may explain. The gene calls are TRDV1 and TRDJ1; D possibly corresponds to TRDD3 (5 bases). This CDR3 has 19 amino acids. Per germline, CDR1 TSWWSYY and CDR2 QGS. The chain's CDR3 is CAIGELPEPGSGYTDKLIF. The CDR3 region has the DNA TGTGCTATTGGGGAACTACCCGAACCGGGGTCCGGGTACACCGATAAACTCATCTTT.

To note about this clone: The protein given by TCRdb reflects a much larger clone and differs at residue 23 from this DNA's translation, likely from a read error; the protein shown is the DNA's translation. CDR3 amino acids: CALGEQGNPTNKVWGIRWPTDKFIF. The CDR3 nucleotides are TGTGCTCTTGGGGAACAGGGCAATCCTACGAACAAAGTCTGGGGGATACGATGGCCCACCGATAAATTCATCTTT. This sequence joins TRDV1 and TRDJ1; 12 nucleotides align to TRDD3. The CDR3 covers 25 residues. The germline gives CDR1 TSWWSYY, CDR2 QGS.